Presented here are 18 T cell receptor beta chains from one specimen sequenced in a study of PD-L1 blockade in urothelial cancer. Time point described: peripheral blood 6 weeks after treatment start. Generated by immunoSEQ multiplex PCR, the TCRdb table keeps only in-frame clones and is missing some. This sample has 25,000 to 30,000 clones; about 80% occur once, and the top ten carry over 3%. Material: PBMCs, obtained around atezolizumab (anti-PD-L1) treatment. The receptor source for this set is a man in his 70s with urothelial cancer.

The genes are TRBV7-2 and TRBJ2-7; 8 bases fit TRBD1. The junction had 4 bases not matched to a gene; V was cut back by 5 bases and J by 7 bases. The CDR3 consists of 12 residues. In germline, CDR1 is SGHTA, CDR2 FQGNSA. The CDR3 DNA follows: TGTGCCAGCAGCCGGACAGGGAGGGAGCAGTACTTC. Amino acid sequence: CASSRTGREQYF.

This clone turned up a few times. This chain uses TRBV7-9 with TRBJ1-2; D not certain. The CDR3 has 13 residues. V was pared by 2 bases and J by 8 bases, with 12 bases between. Germline values: CDR1 SEHNR, CDR2 FQNEAQ (reference sequence). Here the CDR3 reads CASSLIRGGGYTF. The CDR3 DNA reads TGTGCCAGCAGCTTAATTCGAGGTGGAGGCTACACCTTC.

This clone appeared a single time. V gene TRBV28 combines with J gene TRBJ2-1; 11 bases map to TRBD1. V lost 5 bases and J lost 2; bases outside the gene matches: 5. The germline V gene encodes CDR1 MDHEN and CDR2 SYDVKM. The CDR3 contains 16 residues. The CDR3 DNA reads as TGTGCCAGCAGTCCGGGACAGGGGGGGGCCTACAATGAGCAGTTCTTC. It yields the protein CASSPGQGGAYNEQFF. Full variable domain (rest looked up from reference TRBV28 and TRBJ2-1): DVKVTQSSRYLVKRTGEKVFLECVQDMDHENMFWYRQDPGLGLRLIYFSYDVKMKEKGDIPEGYSVSREKKERFSLILESASTNQTSMYLCASSPGQGGAYNEQFFGPGTRLTVL.

The rearrangement links TRBV7-9 to TRBJ2-1; possibly TRBD2 for D (6 bases). CDR3 length: 14 residues. Trimming shortened V by 0 bases and J by 7 bases, and 10 bases separated the two germline ends. CDR1 is SEHNR, CDR2 FQNEAQ, per germline (reference sequence). CDR3 sequence: CASSLAGTENEQFF. In DNA form, the CDR3 reads TGTGCCAGCAGCTTAGCTGGGACTGAGAATGAGCAGTTCTTC. Filled out from reference TRBV7-9 and TRBJ2-1, the complete variable domain reads DTGVSQNPRHKITKRGQNVTFRCDPISEHNRLYWYRQTLGQGPEFLTYFQNEAQLEKSRLLSDRFSAERPKGSFSTLEIQRTEQGDSAMYLCASSLAGTENEQFFGPGTRLTVL.

The rearrangement links TRBV2 to TRBJ2-3; tentatively, D is TRBD2 (5 bases). V shed 6 bases and J shed 3 bases, with 13 bases lying between them. In germline, CDR1 is SNHLY, CDR2 FYNNEI. The CDR3 sequence is 14 residues long. The CDR3: CASRSVRGTDTQYF. The CDR3 region has the DNA TGTGCCAGCAGATCCGTTCGAGGGACAGATACGCAGTATTTT.

This chain connects TRBV7-2 to TRBJ2-1; the match to TRBD2 covers 7 bases. After removal of 5 bases from V and 6 bases from J, the junction contained 10 bases not matched to a gene. There are 15 residues in the CDR3. CDR1 is SGHTA and CDR2 is FQGNSA in the germline V gene. The CDR3, as DNA: TGTGCCAGCAGCCAAAACGGGGAGGGCTTCAATGAGCAGTTCTTC. Residues: CASSQNGEGFNEQFF.

This clone was detected a few times. The chain uses TRBV5-6 and TRBJ2-7; D is uncertain. The V gene lost 4 bases and the J gene lost 2 bases, with 13 bases spanning the gap. The CDR3 length is 14 residues. CDR1 and CDR2 (germline): SGHDT, YYEEEE. CDR3 amino acids: CASSNLEVAYEQYF. CDR3 nucleotide sequence: TGTGCCAGCAGCAACTTAGAGGTAGCCTACGAGCAGTACTTC.

The chain links TRBV5-1 to TRBJ1-3, with D perhaps TRBD1 (6 bases). The CDR3 has 15 residues. V was trimmed by 4 bases and J by 0 bases, leaving 11 bases between them. The germline CDR1 and CDR2 sequences are SGHRS and YFSETQ. The CDR3 DNA is TGCGCCAGCAGCGCGACAGGTAGCTCTGGAAACACCATATATTTT. This codes for CASSATGSSGNTIYF.

The chain joins TRBV7-8 to TRBJ1-2; maybe TRBD1 (6 bases). V shed 5 bases and J shed 4 bases, with 17 bases lying between them. CDR1 is SGHVS, CDR2 FQNEAQ, per germline. The CDR3 totals 15 residues. The CDR3 loop is CASSPDRTTSYGYTF. The CDR3 coding sequence is TGTGCCAGCAGCCCGGACAGAACTACATCCTATGGCTACACCTTC.

The DNA of the CDR3 is TGTGCCAGCAGCTTATTCGGGGGGGCCGGGAAGAATGAGCAGTTCTTC. It specifies CASSLFGGAGKNEQFF. V is TRBV7-2 and J is TRBJ2-1; 8 positions match TRBD2. Trimming cost V 2 bases and J 7 bases; bases outside gene matches: 10. Germline loops: CDR1 SGHTA, CDR2 FQGNSA. This CDR3 contains 16 residues.

The chain is built from TRBV11-3 and TRBJ2-1; 7 positions agree with TRBD2. Trimming cost V 5 bases and J 7 bases; bases outside gene matches: 11. Germline values: CDR1 SGHNT, CDR2 YENEEA. This CDR3 is built from 15 residues. CDR3 residues: CASSKRTREGNEQFF. The DNA of the CDR3 is TGTGCCAGCAGCAAAAGGACGAGGGAGGGGAATGAGCAGTTCTTC.

The J gene is TRBJ1-3, the V gene TRBV21-1. TRBV21-1 is annotated as a pseudogene. The CDR3 spans 14 residues. The CDR3 spells CASAKGGSGNTIYF. The CDR3, as DNA: TGTGCCAGCGCCAAGGGAGGGTCTGGAAACACCATATATTTT.

The chain couples TRBV6-4 to TRBJ2-7; D gene unclear. Germline V lookup: CDR1 MRHNA, CDR2 SNTAGT. With 5 bases removed from V and 9 bases from J, the gap between germline ends came to 17 bases. The CDR3 runs 13 residues. This CDR3 reads CASSPSGGGGQYF. The CDR3 nucleotides are TGTGCCAGCAGTCCCTCCGGTGGCGGTGGGCAGTACTTC.

The chain is built from TRBV6-1 and TRBJ2-7; 7 bases are a match to TRBD2. CDR3 size: 13 residues. The germline V gene has CDR1 MNHNS and CDR2 SASEGT. After removal of 6 bases from V and 5 bases from J, the junction contained 7 bases not matched to a gene. CDR3 loop: CASRELALDEQYF. The CDR3 region has the DNA TGTGCCAGCAGGGAACTAGCGCTTGACGAGCAGTACTTC.

The V gene is TRBV6-5, the J gene TRBJ1-1, with D possibly TRBD1 on 6 matching bases. Germline assignment: CDR1 MNHEY and CDR2 SVGAGI. This CDR3 comprises 14 residues. Deletions cut 7 bases from V and 5 bases from J, with 17 bases between. The DNA for the CDR3 is TGTGCCAGCACCGTCAACAGGGATTGGACTGAAGCTTTCTTT. This translates into CASTVNRDWTEAFF.

The DNA for the CDR3 is TGTGCCAGCAGCCCCGCCCGGGAGCAGTTCTTC. Encoded protein: CASSPAREQFF. The rearrangement links TRBV6-6 to TRBJ2-1, with D unresolved. V shed 6 bases and J shed 10 bases, with 10 bases lying between them. This CDR3 has 11 amino acids. Germline values: CDR1 MNHNY, CDR2 SVGAGI (reference sequence).

This clone was found once. The chain recombines TRBV30 with TRBJ2-1; D is ambiguous. Germline V CDR1 and CDR2: GTSNPN, SVGIG (reference sequence). The CDR3 runs to 13 residues. Trimming removed 4 bases from V and 0 bases from J, with 7 bases in between. CDR3 sequence reads: CAWTASSYNEQFF. The CDR3 nucleotides read TGTGCCTGGACAGCGAGCTCCTACAATGAGCAGTTCTTC.

The DNA of the CDR3 is TGTGCCAGCAGCTTAGATATTTCGGGAAAAATGTTGGCCCAGTACTTC. Protein product: CASSLDISGKMLAQYF. The J gene is TRBJ2-5, the V gene TRBV7-2; tentative D call: TRBD2 (5 bases). CDR1 SGHTA and CDR2 FQGNSA come from the germline V gene. The CDR3 runs 16 residues. V was shortened by 1 base and J by 9 bases, with 21 bases between the two germline ends.